This paragraph covers one T cell receptor beta chain sequence. These data are taken from a study of shared clonotypes between healthy human individuals. Produced via immunoSEQ multiplex PCR; TCRdb's table is partial and in-frame only. The repertoire holds about 2,500,000 clones, approximately 92% seen once, with 0.11% to 0.15% in the top ten. This CDR3 region has 15 residues. CDR1 and CDR2 (germline): SEHNR, FQNEAQ (reference sequence). Trimming took off 0 bases at V and 2 bases at J, with 8 bases between the two ends. The chain combines TRBV7-9 with TRBJ1-3, with D unresolved. The TCR comes from a young man in good health. The sample taken for sequencing was naive CD4+ T cells sorted from blood. Subset denoted: CD45RA+ positively selected. Written as DNA, the CDR3 is TGTGCCAGCAGCTTAGCTGAGGGCGCTGGAAACACCATATATTTT. Protein sequence: CASSLAEGAGNTIYF.